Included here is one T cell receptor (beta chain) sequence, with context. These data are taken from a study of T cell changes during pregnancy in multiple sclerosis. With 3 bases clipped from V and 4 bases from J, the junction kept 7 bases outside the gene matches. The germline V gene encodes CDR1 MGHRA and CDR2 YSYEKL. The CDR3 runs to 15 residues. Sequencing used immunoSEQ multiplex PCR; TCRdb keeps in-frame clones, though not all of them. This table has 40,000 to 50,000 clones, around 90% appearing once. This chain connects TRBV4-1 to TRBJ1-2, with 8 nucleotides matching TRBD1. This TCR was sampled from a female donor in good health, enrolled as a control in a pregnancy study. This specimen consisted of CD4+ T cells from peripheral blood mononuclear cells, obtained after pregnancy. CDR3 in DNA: TGCGCCAGCAGCCAGCCCCGGACAGGGAGCTATGGCTACACCTTC. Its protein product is CASSQPRTGSYGYTF.